This T cell receptor (beta chain) emerged from a study of T cell changes during pregnancy in multiple sclerosis. Unmatched junction bases numbered 5, after V lost 4 bases and J lost 2 bases. Germline assignment: CDR1 SGHNT and CDR2 YYREEE (reference sequence). The CDR3 has 17 residues. Clones were sequenced by immunoSEQ multiplex PCR, and TCRdb holds only the in-frame ones, with some missing. Among 60,000 to 90,000 clones, about 88% were seen once, and the ten largest hold less than 2.5%. This specimen consisted of peripheral blood, obtained before pregnancy. This TCR came from a female donor with multiple sclerosis, enrolled in a pregnancy study. The chain couples TRBV5-4 to TRBJ2-3; 15 positions match TRBD2. CDR3 loop: CASSPGLAGGYTDTQYF. The CDR3 DNA reads as TGTGCCAGCAGCCCGGGACTAGCGGGGGGCTACACAGATACGCAGTATTTT.